This T cell receptor (beta chain) is from a study of blood T cell repertoires in COVID-19. At the level of the study: In each case, the material was cDNA or gDNA derived from T cells, B-cell-depleted T cells, or PBMCs.

The CDR3 runs to 13 residues. The ends were cut back, 3 bases at V and 8 bases at J, with 8 bases in the middle. Germline values: CDR1 KGHSH, CDR2 LQKENI. Authors' processing steps: Cell counts per sample came from amplifying reference gene primers. Profiled with immunoSEQ multiplex PCR; TCRdb holds only in-frame clones, not every one. V, J and clone size reflect that table, while D and trimming were determined from the DNA. The sample holds fewer than 75,000 clones, 87% seen once. The TCR sequence derives from a man aged 55 to 69 with active or convalescent COVID-19. Input material: peripheral blood. The V gene is TRBV18, the J gene TRBJ1-6; D gene ambiguous. The CDR3 reads CASSPSIDSPLHF. CDR3 DNA sequence: TGTGCCAGCTCACCGAGCATTGATTCACCCCTCCACTTT.